This T cell receptor (beta chain) was recorded in a study of cytomegalovirus exposure and HLA in healthy donors. The V end was cut by 6 bases, the J end by 5 bases, with 13 bases between. The CDR3 has 14 residues. Germline V gives CDR1 LNHDA, CDR2 SQIVND (reference sequence). The PCR had 60 Vbeta and 13 Jbeta primers. Assay used: immunoSEQ multiplex PCR; TCRdb lists only in-frame clones, some missing. In the table there are fewer than 150,000 clones, more than 65% of which are singletons. The gene calls are TRBV19 and TRBJ1-4; a weak D match, TRBD1 (5 bases). The sample was PBMCs. The source is a woman aged 25 to 39 in good health and CMV-seronegative. The CDR3 coding sequence is TGTGCCAGTAGCCCGGTAGGGGCGAATGAAAAACTGTTTTTT. Its protein is CASSPVGANEKLFF.